This T cell receptor (beta chain) is from a study of blood T cell repertoires in COVID-19. Study-wide background: Sample material is recorded as cDNA or gDNA derived from T cells, B-cell-depleted T cells, or PBMCs.

Cohorts were assigned according to the clinical history that participants reported. CDR3 size: 12 residues. Germline CDR1 and CDR2: MDHEN and SYDVKM. The V end was cut by 6 bases, the J end by 1 base, with 3 bases between. Clones were read by immunoSEQ multiplex PCR, and TCRdb kept only the in-frame ones, dropping some. This sample yields some 150,000 clones, of which approximately 80% are seen a single time; around 1.6% belongs to the top ten. The sequence was collected from a woman aged 18-29 years who had been exposed to COVID-19. Sequenced sample: PBMCs or T cells enriched from blood (not recorded which). The rearrangement joins TRBV28 to TRBJ2-2; D unclear. The CDR3 nucleotides read TGTGCCAGCAGGAGGAACACCGGGGAGCTGTTTTTT. Protein product: CASRRNTGELFF.